This is a list of T cell receptor beta chains from one sample in a study of CXCR3-negative and CXCR3-positive naive CD8 T cells. Reanalyzing the 5' RACE reads, TCRdb keeps one entry per CDR3 protein, without DNA. The sample totals 65,000 to 85,000 distinct CDR3 sequences; its top ten clones hold around 1.5%. Specimen: naive CXCR3- CD8+ T cells from blood. These receptors were obtained from a human donor in good health. Some clones in this sample may be carry-over from other donors' samples. CDR3s include the opening cysteine and the closing phenylalanine or tryptophan.

J gene | V gene | CDR3 protein
TRBJ2-1 | TRBV6-5 | CASSLGSGAYNEQFF
TRBJ1-6 | TRBV7-2 | CASSYDTFLSSPLHF
TRBJ2-7 | TRBV19 | CASSIVPGTGGREQYF
TRBJ2-1 | TRBV13 | CASSPTGDSYNEQFF
TRBJ2-1 | TRBV7-7 | CASSLAASTNYEQFF
TRBJ2-1 | TRBV11-2 | CASSSNEGRELYNEQFF
TRBJ1-5 | TRBV6-2/TRBV6-3 | CASSYGQGHQPQHF
TRBJ2-1 | TRBV14 | CASSQYAYNEQFF
TRBJ2-5 | TRBV29-1 | CSVSMYQETQYF
TRBJ1-2 | TRBV7-6 | CASSFSEGDPYGYTF
TRBJ1-6 | TRBV6-5 | CASSYQGFNSPLHF
TRBJ2-1 | TRBV7-8 | CASSLDLLAGGPSIHEQFF
TRBJ2-7 | TRBV7-9 | CASSLTYYEQYF
TRBJ2-7 | TRBV28 | CASSLAGGPNEQYF
TRBJ2-7 | TRBV28 | CASSSRDLSYEQYF
TRBJ2-7 | TRBV7-8 | CASSIGHEQYF
TRBJ2-7 | TRBV7-9 | CASSPGTGRNYEQYF
TRBJ2-3 | TRBV5-1 | CASSLEWIWDTQYF
TRBJ1-2 | TRBV2 | CASSPGRLYYGYTF
TRBJ1-5 | TRBV27 | CASSYYSNQPQHF
TRBJ1-2 | TRBV7-9 | CASSWRSGGEEGYTF
TRBJ2-7 | TRBV7-6 | CASSPNKGYEQYF
TRBJ2-7 | TRBV19 | CASSRLPGRHPNSYEQYF
TRBJ2-1 | TRBV5-6 | CASSLYRERPNEQFF
TRBJ1-6 | TRBV12-3/TRBV12-4 | CASSSLTGLRSPLHF
TRBJ1-5 | TRBV4-1 | CASSQVKDTGGQPQHF
TRBJ2-3 | TRBV29-1 | CSVVVGYPGDTQYF
TRBJ1-1 | TRBV10-3 | CAISEPRFTEAFF
TRBJ2-5 | TRBV6-2/TRBV6-3 | CASTAGTSHETQYF
TRBJ2-7 | TRBV12-3/TRBV12-4 | CASSFRESEQYF
TRBJ2-7 | TRBV9 | CASSAGTSATSSYEKYF
TRBJ1-2 | TRBV10-3 | CASRTDLGGYTF
TRBJ1-1 | TRBV4-1 | CASSHPREGVTEAFF
TRBJ2-1 | TRBV4-1 | CASSQGRGDNEQFF
TRBJ2-4 | TRBV12-3/TRBV12-4 | CASSYDSTVQAKNIQYF
TRBJ2-7 | TRBV7-8 | CASSSGTSGGAYDEQYF
TRBJ1-6 | TRBV20-1 | CSAQGERGTLYNSPLHF
TRBJ2-1 | TRBV2 | CASSVTAGLTNNEQFF
TRBJ1-1 | TRBV9 | CASSVDGQPGTEAFF
TRBJ2-7 | TRBV29-1 | CSVMDNPYEQYF
TRBJ2-2 | TRBV29-1 | CSVRIPNTGELFF
TRBJ2-1 | TRBV20-1 | CSARAAFRVAGFYNEQFF
TRBJ2-3 | TRBV19 | CASSLVSTDTQYF
TRBJ2-7 | TRBV27 | CASSFGVSYEQYF
TRBJ2-1 | TRBV13 | CASSSGGRENTPGNEQFF
TRBJ2-2 | TRBV12-3/TRBV12-4 | CASSSIESGELFF
TRBJ2-1 | TRBV20-1 | CSARKSRGYRNEQFF
TRBJ1-5 | TRBV6-6 | CASSYKGESNQPQHF
TRBJ1-1 | TRBV2 | CASLPIFRDREEAFF
TRBJ2-7 | TRBV14 | CASSQEFSSLDEQYF
TRBJ1-1 | TRBV29-1 | CSAGGQTWNTEAFF
TRBJ1-1 | TRBV7-9 | CASSSRADMNTEAFF
TRBJ1-1 | TRBV7-9 | CASSSAGRTEAFF